The 2 T cell receptor beta chains presented below share a single source sample, sequenced in a study of cytomegalovirus exposure and HLA in healthy donors (dated by TCRdb to the late 2010s). The library was made by the immunoSEQ multiplex PCR assay. For the multiplex PCR, a mixture combining 60 forward primers for TCR Vbeta segments and 13 reverse primers for TCR Jbeta segments was used. In TCRdb, the immuneACCESS table is reduced to in-frame sequences with V and J assigned. These tables do not hold every clone; where another copy was compared, an unresolved V gene accounts for under half, and the others remain unexplained. The sample table shows roughly 92,000 clones, and 80% are seen once. The top ten clones comprise roughly 25% of the sample. The sample consisted of PBMCs. Receptor source: a woman in her 50s in good health and CMV-seropositive.

V is TRBV7-6 and J is TRBJ1-6; tentative D call: TRBD1 (5 bases). Trimming left V 5 bases short and J 5 bases short, with 16 bases between. Germline V gene data show CDR1 as SGHVS and CDR2 as FNYEAQ. The CDR3 covers 16 residues. CDR3 sequence: CASSPFTGPDNSPLHF. CDR3 in DNA: TGTGCCAGCAGCCCTTTTACAGGCCCGGATAATTCACCCCTCCACTTT.

The V and J genes are TRBV18 and TRBJ1-1; 12 positions match TRBD1. The CDR3 is 15 amino acids. V lost 0 bases, J lost 5 bases, and 1 base stayed unmatched. Germline V gene sequence: CDR1 KGHSH, CDR2 LQKENI. CDR3 DNA sequence: TGTGCCAGCTCACCACCGGGACAGGGGGCAACTGAAGCTTTCTTT. It translates to CASSPPGQGATEAFF.